This T cell receptor beta chain comes out of a study of radiotherapy plus CTLA-4 blockade in lung cancer. Study details: An objective response was seen in around 19% of patients, and disease control in roughly 28%. Regarding the study as a whole: Researchers report tumor-derived TCR clones expanding in blood after radiotherapy plus ipilimumab. Dynamics of early blood T cell clones, together with interferon-beta, were reportedly the best predictors of response.

Treatment of patients with chemo-refractory metastatic non-small-cell lung cancer consisted of focal radiation plus CTLA-4 blockade with ipilimumab. As regards this clone: Its antigen is not known.

The CDR3 spans 17 residues. V lost 3 bases, J lost 5 bases, and 5 bases stayed unmatched. Germline assignment: CDR1 LNHNV and CDR2 YYDKDF (reference sequence). Sequencing was performed with immunoSEQ multiplex PCR; in TCRdb, only in-frame clones are kept and a portion is missing. The sample includes some 110,000 clones, roughly 74% of them seen just once. The V call is TRBV15, the J call TRBJ2-2, with 14 bases identical to TRBD2. This clonotype originated in a human donor with non-small cell lung cancer who had a partial response to radiotherapy plus ipilimumab. Sequencing used peripheral blood, obtained from a patient treated with radiotherapy plus ipilimumab. In DNA form, the CDR3 reads TGTGCCACCAGCAGGGGACTAGCGGGAGTTCGAACCGGGGAGCTGTTTTTT. Its translation: CATSRGLAGVRTGELFF.